Described below is a single T cell receptor beta chain sequence and its context. After extraction with the RNeasy kit, roughly 0.5 to 1 ug of the RNA was reverse transcribed using random hexamers. The authors amplified TCR beta CDR3 across 54 Vbeta and 13 Jbeta using immunoSEQ multiplex PCR. TCRdb itself ran the immunoSEQ multiplex PCR reads through MiXCR, one entry per CDR3 protein. Found here are about 150,000 distinct CDR3 sequences, around 96% of them singletons; the top ten hold approximately 0.17%. The entry originates in a study of CD8 T cells in Susac syndrome. The T cells that were sequenced for TCR beta were CD8+ and CD4+ cells from blood. Negative isolation was used for CD8+ and CD4+ T cells, and FACS enrichment was applied to TEMRA cells. V shed 6 bases, J shed 6 bases, and the junction held 10 bases outside the gene matches. The CDR3 length is 16 residues. Germline V lookup: CDR1 MGHDK, CDR2 SYGVNS.

Sequencing was done on a sample of CD4+ T cells from PBMCs. V and J are TRBV25-1 and TRBJ2-1, with 11 bases fitting TRBD2. The receptor's source is a human donor with Susac syndrome. This CDR3 is CASREYSGGEFNEQFF. The CDR3 DNA follows: TGTGCCAGCAGAGAGTATAGCGGGGGGGAATTCAATGAGCAGTTCTTC.